These T cell receptor beta chains were read from a single sample in a study of shared clonotypes between healthy human individuals. The method was immunoSEQ multiplex PCR; TCRdb's version includes in-frame clones alone and lacks a portion of them. The table has hundreds of thousands of clones, roughly four fifths seen once. The sequencing input was PBMCs. The receptors were gathered from a middle-aged woman in good health. Some clones in this sample may be carry-over from other donors' samples. CDR3s include the opening cysteine and the closing phenylalanine or tryptophan. The D gene is left open where the match is weak. Size is stated for part of the rows, as once, few or many counts, or as a class when the clone is expanded.

d_call: .; clone_size: .; cdr3_length: 14; j_call: TRBJ2-7; v_call: TRBV18; cdr3_aa: CASSPRGVFYEQYF; cdr3_nt: TGTGCCAGCTCACCACGAGGGGTTTTCTACGAGCAGTACTTC
d_call: .; clone_size: .; cdr3_length: 15; j_call: TRBJ2-2; v_call: TRBV15; cdr3_aa: CATSRVDSLTGELFF; cdr3_nt: TGTGCCACCAGCAGAGTTGACAGTCTTACCGGGGAGCTGTTTTTT
d_call: .; clone_size: .; cdr3_length: 16; j_call: TRBJ1-2; v_call: TRBV5-1; cdr3_aa: CASSPSRRQDVGGYTF; cdr3_nt: TGCGCCAGCAGCCCCTCCCGGAGACAGGACGTGGGGGGCTACACCTTC
d_call: .; clone_size: .; cdr3_length: 13; j_call: TRBJ2-3; v_call: TRBV5-1; cdr3_aa: CATRDGSTDTQYF; cdr3_nt: TGCGCCACCCGGGACGGAAGCACAGATACGCAGTATTTT
d_call: .; clone_size: .; cdr3_length: 16; j_call: TRBJ2-7; v_call: TRBV5-1; cdr3_aa: CASSYGGSGTSYEQYF; cdr3_nt: TGCGCCAGCAGCTATGGGGGAAGCGGTACCTCCTACGAGCAGTACTTC
d_call: .; clone_size: .; cdr3_length: 13; j_call: TRBJ2-1; v_call: TRBV7-3; cdr3_aa: CASSLKPRDEQFF; cdr3_nt: TGTGCCAGCAGCTTAAAACCGCGGGATGAGCAGTTCTTC
d_call: TRBD1; clone_size: .; cdr3_length: 16; j_call: TRBJ2-2; v_call: TRBV27; cdr3_aa: CASSLRRGTGGGELFF; cdr3_nt: TGTGCCAGCAGTTTACGGAGGGGGACAGGGGGCGGGGAGCTGTTTTTT
d_call: .; clone_size: once; cdr3_length: 14; j_call: TRBJ2-7; v_call: TRBV5-1; cdr3_aa: CASRGGTTTYEQYF; cdr3_nt: TGCGCCAGCAGGGGGGGTACAACTACCTACGAGCAGTACTTC
d_call: TRBD1; clone_size: few; cdr3_length: 11; j_call: TRBJ1-2; v_call: TRBV2; cdr3_aa: CASSDRDSCTF; cdr3_nt: TGTGCCAGCTCAGACCGGGACAGCTGCACCTTC
d_call: TRBD1; clone_size: .; cdr3_length: 15; j_call: TRBJ2-1; v_call: TRBV18; cdr3_aa: CASSPGTGGHNEQFF; cdr3_nt: TGTGCCAGCTCACCCGGGACAGGGGGACACAATGAGCAGTTCTTC
d_call: .; clone_size: .; cdr3_length: 15; j_call: TRBJ1-5; v_call: TRBV6-5; cdr3_aa: CASSRRRGWDQPQHF; cdr3_nt: TGTGCCAGCAGCAGACGTCGGGGGTGGGATCAGCCCCAGCATTTT
d_call: TRBD1; clone_size: .; cdr3_length: 16; j_call: TRBJ1-2; v_call: TRBV19; cdr3_aa: CASSISPNDRVYGYTF; cdr3_nt: TGTGCCAGTAGTATCTCCCCCAACGACAGGGTATATGGCTACACCTTC
d_call: TRBD1; clone_size: .; cdr3_length: 15; j_call: TRBJ2-5; v_call: TRBV7-7; cdr3_aa: CASSFGTDVQETQYF; cdr3_nt: TGTGCCAGCAGCTTCGGGACAGATGTACAAGAGACCCAGTACTTC
d_call: .; clone_size: .; cdr3_length: 15; j_call: TRBJ1-5; v_call: TRBV10-3; cdr3_aa: CAISEFSGSNQPQHF; cdr3_nt: TGTGCCATCAGTGAGTTTTCCGGGAGCAATCAGCCCCAGCATTTT
d_call: TRBD2; clone_size: many; cdr3_length: 14; j_call: TRBJ2-2; v_call: TRBV2; cdr3_aa: CASSESGVTGELFF; cdr3_nt: TGTGCCAGCAGTGAAAGCGGGGTTACCGGGGAGCTGTTTTTT